This TCR beta chain originates from a study of early T cells in non-severe SARS-CoV-2 infection. Study in general: Whole-blood bulk RNA, unsorted, was sequenced, and chains were unpaired. Notes on the study in general: VDJdb matching, biased toward anti-spike CD8 responses, missed private and CD4 specificities.

Of note for this clonotype: Its matching antigen is unknown. A read error may account for a junction end that differs from germline.

Unique molecular identifiers were affixed to single, distinct cDNA molecules. One entry per CDR3 protein, called by TCRdb with MiXCR from the 5' RACE reads. Here the sample spans tens of thousands of distinct CDR3 sequences, about 5.7% being singletons. The source of this sequence is an adult who was a healthcare worker with PCR-confirmed SARS-CoV-2 infection or an uninfected control (not recorded which). Sequencing was done on a sample of whole blood.

CDR3 in DNA: TGCGCCAGCAGCTTCCAGGTTGGGGGTAACACTGAAGTTTTCTTT. This codes for CASSFQVGGNTEVFF. The chain couples TRBV5-1 to TRBJ1-1, with D possibly TRBD1 on 5 matching bases. This CDR3 has 15 amino acids. Per germline, CDR1 SGHRS and CDR2 YFSETQ.